The rows below give T cell receptor beta chains drawn from one sample of a study of identical twins' blood T cells. From the 5' RACE reads, TCRdb called clonotypes with MiXCR, one entry per CDR3 protein. The table lists 400,000 or so distinct CDR3 sequences, roughly 27% of them singletons. Sample: PBMCs. The receptor source for this set is a woman aged 18-55 years in good health. The CDR3 runs from the conserved cysteine through the conserved F or W. A D gene is named only where the DNA matches it firmly. Rows give clone size only sometimes, using once, few, many, or a class for an expanded clone.

>TRBJ2-2|TRBV24-1|.|TRBD1
TGTGCCACCAGTGATTCGGGACAGGGTAACACCGGGGGGCTGTTTTTT
CATSDSGQGNTGGLFF
>TRBJ1-5|TRBV9|.|.
TGTGCCAGCAGCGAGGGGGTGGCCGGTCAGCCCCAGCATTTT
CASSEGVAGQPQHF
>TRBJ1-6|TRBV27|few|.
TGTGCCAGCAGTTTAAGGGGGGTCTATAATTCACCCCTCCACTTT
CASSLRGVYNSPLHF
>TRBJ2-1|TRBV12-5|.|.
TGTGCTAGTGGTTTGGTGGTGGGGGCCTTCAATGAGCAGTTCTTC
CASGLVVGAFNEQFF
>TRBJ2-7|TRBV20-1|.|.
TGCAGTGCCCCCACCAGGACAAGCTACGAGCAGTACTTC
CSAPTRTSYEQYF
>TRBJ2-1|TRBV5-5|many|TRBD2
TGTGCCAGCAGCCAGACTAGCGGGGTTGCGGGTGAGCAGTTCTTC
CASSQTSGVAGEQFF
>TRBJ1-3|TRBV6-5|few|.
TGTGCCAGCAGTTACGGGGCGCGCGGAAACACCATATATTTT
CASSYGARGNTIYF
>TRBJ2-5|TRBV2|.|.
TGTGCCGGCCACAGGGAAGAGACCCAGTACTTC
CAGHREETQYF
>TRBJ1-3|TRBV28|many|.
TGTGCCAGCAGTTTTATGCACGGGGGAGGTGGAAACACCATATATTTT
CASSFMHGGGGNTIYF
>TRBJ2-2|TRBV20-1|.|TRBD2
TGCAGTGCGGCTAGCGGAGCCTCGAACACCGGGGAGCTGTTTTTT
CSAASGASNTGELFF
>TRBJ2-1|TRBV29-1|many|.
TGCAGCGTTGTGAGGGCCAACAATGAGCAGTTCTTC
CSVVRANNEQFF
>TRBJ2-5|TRBV20-1|.|TRBD1
TGCAGTGCTAGAGACGGGACAGGGGGCCTCCAAGAGACCCAGTACTTC
CSARDGTGGLQETQYF
>TRBJ2-3|TRBV11-2|few|.
TGTGCCAGCAGCTCATGGATTAGCACAGATACGCAGTATTTT
CASSSWISTDTQYF
>TRBJ1-2|TRBV5-1|.|.
TGCGCCAGCAGCCTGGACGAAGGGGATCGGGGCTACACCTTC
CASSLDEGDRGYTF
>TRBJ2-2|TRBV6-6|.|.
TGTGCCAGCAGTTGCTCCGGCAGGGGAACCGGGGAGCTGTTTTTT
CASSCSGRGTGELFF
>TRBJ1-1|TRBV12-3/TRBV12-4|.|.
TGTGCCAGCAGTGCCTACAGGGAAGGCGCTTTCTTT
CASSAYREGAFF
>TRBJ2-3|TRBV29-1|many|.
TGCAGCGCATCACCGGCGGGGAGCACAGATACGCAGTATTTT
CSASPAGSTDTQYF
>TRBJ1-6|TRBV20-1|once|.
TGCAGTGCTCCGTTAAACAGGGCTAATTCACCCCTCCACTTT
CSAPLNRANSPLHF
>TRBJ1-1|TRBV20-1|.|.
TGCAGTGCCGACAGGCCTCTCAACATGAACACTGAAGCTTTCTTT
CSADRPLNMNTEAFF
>TRBJ1-1|TRBV14|many|.
TGTGCCAGCAGCCAAGGTGAAAGCACTGAAGCTTTCTTT
CASSQGESTEAFF
>TRBJ2-1|TRBV20-1|.|.
TGCAGTGCTAGTGAGTTGCCCGATGAGCAGTTCTTC
CSASELPDEQFF
>TRBJ2-7|TRBV20-1|.|TRBD2
TGCAGTGCTAGGCCCGGGACTAGCGGGTATTACGAGCAGTACTTC
CSARPGTSGYYEQYF
>TRBJ2-6|TRBV19|.|.
TGTGCCAGTAGTTGGGAGACTGGGGCCAACGTCCTGACTTTC
CASSWETGANVLTF
>TRBJ1-1|TRBV6-5|few|TRBD1
TGTGCCAGCCAGGGGGGGATGAACACTGAAGCTTTCTTT
CASQGGMNTEAFF
>TRBJ1-6|TRBV28|few|.
TGTGCCAGCAGTACCTCCTATGGTGCCTATAATTCACCCCTCCACTTT
CASSTSYGAYNSPLHF
>TRBJ1-1|TRBV4-1|.|TRBD1
TGCGCCAGCAGCCAGAGGGCCCTTCGAACCGGGACAGGGAACACTGAAGCTCTCTTT
CASSQRALRTGTGNTEALF
>TRBJ1-5|TRBV20-1|.|TRBD1
TGCAGTGCTGTTCAGGGGGCTGGTAAGGGTCAGCCCCAGCATTTT
CSAVQGAGKGQPQHF
>TRBJ2-1|TRBV20-1|.|.
TGCAGTGCTAGGGTCGGAAATGAGCATTTCTTC
CSARVGNEHFF
>TRBJ1-2|TRBV6-2/TRBV6-3|.|.
TGTGCCAGCAGTTGGACCTTCACTGGGGATGGCTACACCTTC
CASSWTFTGDGYTF
>TRBJ2-1|TRBV6-5|.|.
TGTGCCAGCAGTGCCCGGGACACATACAATGAGCAGTTCTTC
CASSARDTYNEQFF
>TRBJ1-6|TRBV27|.|.
TGTGCCAGCAGTTTATCGTGGAGGGACACGTCCTATAATTCACCCCTCCACTTT
CASSLSWRDTSYNSPLHF
>TRBJ1-1|TRBV20-1|.|.
TGCAGTGCTAGAGCCCGGGGGGCTTACACTGAAGCTTTCTTT
CSARARGAYTEAFF
>TRBJ1-3|TRBV6-5|few|.
TGTGCCAGCAGTTACCGGACATCTTCCTCTGGAAACACCATATATTTT
CASSYRTSSSGNTIYF
>TRBJ2-3|TRBV7-2|few|.
TGTGCCAGCAGCTTGGGCAAAAATACGCAGTATTTT
CASSLGKNTQYF
>TRBJ2-7|TRBV7-9|few|TRBD1
TGTGCCAGCAGCTCTCCGGACAGGGTCCACGAGCAGTACTTC
CASSSPDRVHEQYF
>TRBJ1-1|TRBV7-9|few|.
TGTGCCAGCACCGGAGAGTACACTGAAGCTTTCTTT
CASTGEYTEAFF
>TRBJ2-5|TRBV29-1|few|.
TGCAGCGTTGATAATGAGGGGGGAGAGACCCAGTACTTC
CSVDNEGGETQYF
>TRBJ1-2|TRBV7-9|.|TRBD1
TGTGCCAGCAGCGGACGGGACAGCTCCTATGGCTACACCTTC
CASSGRDSSYGYTF
>TRBJ2-1|TRBV13|many|TRBD2
TGTGCCAGCACCCAAATGGGACTAGCGGGGTTTGAGCAGTTCTTC
CASTQMGLAGFEQFF
>TRBJ2-5|TRBV6-2/TRBV6-3|few|.
TGTGCCAGCAGTTACTCCGGTCGGTCCCGGCGGGAGACCCAGTACTTC
CASSYSGRSRRETQYF